This T cell receptor beta chain was sequenced in a study of CD8+ T cells in alopecia areata. Study at large: Oral tofacitinib (5 to 10 mg twice daily) was administered to treated patients. Findings and caveats of the study: Clonality in lesional scalp, especially alopecia totalis/universalis, exceeded that of normal scalp. Scalp clonality dropped significantly under tofacitinib, as did expanded CD8+ top-100 clones.

About this clone: What it recognizes is unknown.

RNA extraction was followed by reverse transcription into cDNA, which acted as the sequencing template. TCRdb keeps only in-frame clones here, not all; method: immunoSEQ multiplex PCR. The data contain fewer than 250,000 clones, around two fifths of them seen just once; the ten biggest clones take up around 2.8%. Treatment here: oral pan-JAK inhibitor, 5-10 mg twice daily. Germline V gene data show CDR1 as MNHNS and CDR2 as SASEGT. J lost 12 bases, V lost 3 bases, and 14 bases had no gene match. The CDR3 length is 14 residues. This sequence was found in a human donor with alopecia areata. V and J are TRBV6-1 and TRBJ2-7; TRBD2 matches 7 bases. This sample comprised CD4+ T cells sorted from blood, obtained around week 36, from a patient treated with tofacitinib. The CDR3 region has the DNA TGTGCCAGCAGTGATCGTGGGGAGCGGGACCCATTGTACTTC. Translated: CASSDRGERDPLYF.